Listed below are T cell receptor beta chains from one sample, sequenced in a study of T cell repertoires in cytomegalovirus infection. TCRdb used MiXCR to reprocess the reads, holding one entry per CDR3 protein. The sample shows fewer than 550,000 distinct CDR3 sequences, about 11% of them seen only once. Sequenced input: PBMCs. The receptors stem from a human donor in good health (CMV status not recorded). Some clones in this sample may be carry-over from other donors' samples. The CDR3 runs from the conserved cysteine through the conserved F or W. Fields, in order: J gene, V gene, clone size, D gene, CDR3 protein, CDR3 DNA. A D gene is named only where the DNA matches it firmly. Clone size is shown for a subset of rows, as once, few, many or a class of expanded clone.

J gene: TRBJ2-3
V gene: TRBV10-3
clone size: many
D gene: TRBD1
CDR3 protein: CAISGGTEVSTDTQYF
CDR3 DNA: TGTGCCATCAGTGGAGGGACAGAAGTTAGCACAGATACGCAGTATTTT

J gene: TRBJ1-1
V gene: TRBV7-9
clone size: many
D gene: .
CDR3 protein: CASSASTMNTEAFF
CDR3 DNA: TGTGCCAGCAGCGCCAGTACCATGAACACTGAAGCTTTCTTT

J gene: TRBJ2-5
V gene: TRBV12-3/TRBV12-4
clone size: many
D gene: TRBD2
CDR3 protein: CASTLGGVETQYF
CDR3 DNA: TGTGCCAGCACCCTGGGGGGGGTAGAGACCCAGTACTTC

J gene: TRBJ1-4
V gene: TRBV27
clone size: .
D gene: .
CDR3 protein: CASSLSYRLNEKLFF
CDR3 DNA: TGTGCCAGCAGTTTATCGTACAGACTTAATGAAAAACTGTTTTTT

J gene: TRBJ2-2
V gene: TRBV28
clone size: many
D gene: .
CDR3 protein: CASSQQRSGGAGGELFF
CDR3 DNA: TGTGCCAGCAGTCAGCAGAGATCGGGCGGAGCAGGCGGGGAGCTGTTTTTT

J gene: TRBJ2-7
V gene: TRBV7-9
clone size: many
D gene: TRBD1
CDR3 protein: CASGDRASEQYF
CDR3 DNA: TGTGCCAGCGGGGACAGGGCCTCCGAGCAGTACTTC

J gene: TRBJ1-1
V gene: TRBV28
clone size: few
D gene: .
CDR3 protein: CASSFFLQDGDTEAFF
CDR3 DNA: TGTGCCAGCAGTTTCTTCCTACAGGATGGGGACACTGAAGCTTTCTTT

J gene: TRBJ2-7
V gene: TRBV3-1
clone size: .
D gene: TRBD1
CDR3 protein: CASSQDHRGPREQYF
CDR3 DNA: TGTGCCAGCAGCCAAGACCACAGGGGCCCACGGGAGCAGTACTTC

J gene: TRBJ2-1
V gene: TRBV7-2
clone size: many
D gene: TRBD2
CDR3 protein: CASSPRRIAGARYSYNEQFF
CDR3 DNA: TGTGCCAGCAGCCCCCGGAGGATAGCGGGAGCCCGTTACTCCTACAATGAGCAGTTCTTC

J gene: TRBJ2-1
V gene: TRBV18
clone size: .
D gene: .
CDR3 protein: CASSPVAVPEQFF
CDR3 DNA: TGTGCCAGCTCACCAGTAGCAGTTCCTGAGCAGTTCTTC

J gene: TRBJ2-2
V gene: TRBV12-3/TRBV12-4
clone size: many
D gene: .
CDR3 protein: CASSLDVSGELFF
CDR3 DNA: TGTGCCAGCAGTTTAGATGTATCCGGGGAGCTGTTTTTT

J gene: TRBJ2-3
V gene: TRBV4-1
clone size: many
D gene: .
CDR3 protein: CASSQAAGQSRTDTQYF
CDR3 DNA: TGCGCCAGCAGCCAAGCCGCGGGACAGAGCCGCACAGATACGCAGTATTTT

J gene: TRBJ2-5
V gene: TRBV6-5
clone size: many
D gene: .
CDR3 protein: CASKGNEGDETQYF
CDR3 DNA: TGTGCCAGCAAGGGAAACGAGGGGGACGAGACCCAGTACTTC

J gene: TRBJ2-1
V gene: TRBV7-6
clone size: many
D gene: .
CDR3 protein: CASSLDSRGSLANEQFF
CDR3 DNA: TGTGCCAGCAGCTTAGATTCTCGCGGGTCTCTAGCGAATGAGCAGTTCTTC

J gene: TRBJ1-3
V gene: TRBV6-5
clone size: many
D gene: .
CDR3 protein: CASSYFWGGTSGNTIYF
CDR3 DNA: TGTGCCAGCAGTTACTTTTGGGGGGGAACGTCTGGAAACACCATATATTTT

J gene: TRBJ1-4
V gene: TRBV19
clone size: .
D gene: TRBD1
CDR3 protein: CASSLSTGTAEKLFF
CDR3 DNA: TGTGCCAGTAGTCTATCCACCGGGACAGCCGAAAAACTGTTTTTT

J gene: TRBJ1-2
V gene: TRBV3-1
clone size: few
D gene: TRBD1
CDR3 protein: CASSQGGDRAGYGYTF
CDR3 DNA: TGTGCCAGCAGCCAAGGGGGAGACAGGGCTGGCTATGGCTACACCTTC

J gene: TRBJ2-7
V gene: TRBV12-3/TRBV12-4
clone size: many
D gene: .
CDR3 protein: CASSIQTGYEQYF
CDR3 DNA: TGTGCCAGCAGTATCCAAACAGGGTACGAGCAGTACTTC

J gene: TRBJ2-7
V gene: TRBV10-3
clone size: many
D gene: .
CDR3 protein: CAIKGVQGGHEQYF
CDR3 DNA: TGTGCCATCAAGGGGGTGCAGGGAGGCCACGAGCAGTACTTC

J gene: TRBJ1-3
V gene: TRBV12-3/TRBV12-4
clone size: many
D gene: .
CDR3 protein: CASSAWGQALGNTIYF
CDR3 DNA: TGTGCCAGCAGTGCCTGGGGACAAGCTCTGGGAAACACCATATATTTT

J gene: TRBJ2-1
V gene: TRBV20-1
clone size: .
D gene: .
CDR3 protein: CSARAGLAYNEQFF
CDR3 DNA: TGCAGTGCTAGAGCGGGACTGGCCTACAATGAGCAGTTCTTC

J gene: TRBJ2-2
V gene: TRBV5-1
clone size: .
D gene: .
CDR3 protein: CASSRNIQGSGELFF
CDR3 DNA: TGCGCCAGCAGTCGGAATATACAAGGATCCGGGGAGCTGTTTTTT

J gene: TRBJ2-7
V gene: TRBV12-3/TRBV12-4
clone size: few
D gene: .
CDR3 protein: CASGGFEQYF
CDR3 DNA: TGTGCCAGCGGAGGGTTTGAGCAGTACTTC

J gene: TRBJ1-2
V gene: TRBV11-3
clone size: many
D gene: .
CDR3 protein: CASSLVVRTANYGYTF
CDR3 DNA: TGTGCCAGCAGCTTAGTGGTTCGTACCGCTAACTATGGCTACACCTTC

J gene: TRBJ2-5
V gene: TRBV4-2
clone size: many
D gene: TRBD2
CDR3 protein: CASSQDETSGDQETQYF
CDR3 DNA: TGTGCCAGCAGCCAAGATGAGACTAGCGGGGACCAAGAGACCCAGTACTTC

J gene: TRBJ2-1
V gene: TRBV4-2
clone size: .
D gene: TRBD2
CDR3 protein: CASSQSGLAGGPEQFF
CDR3 DNA: TGTGCCAGCAGCCAATCCGGACTAGCGGGAGGGCCTGAGCAGTTCTTC

J gene: TRBJ2-7
V gene: TRBV5-6
clone size: few
D gene: TRBD2
CDR3 protein: CASSRSGGEIYEQYF
CDR3 DNA: TGTGCCAGCAGCAGAAGCGGGGGAGAGATTTACGAGCAGTACTTC

J gene: TRBJ2-5
V gene: TRBV5-4
clone size: few
D gene: .
CDR3 protein: CASSLKGRETQYF
CDR3 DNA: TGTGCCAGCAGCTTGAAGGGGAGGGAGACCCAGTACTTC

J gene: TRBJ2-2
V gene: TRBV29-1
clone size: .
D gene: .
CDR3 protein: CSVGLFKRAGELFF
CDR3 DNA: TGCAGCGTTGGGTTATTCAAGAGGGCCGGGGAGCTGTTTTTT

J gene: TRBJ2-7
V gene: TRBV20-1
clone size: many
D gene: TRBD1
CDR3 protein: CSATPGTVMDEQYF
CDR3 DNA: TGCAGTGCTACCCCGGGGACAGTGATGGACGAGCAGTACTTC

J gene: TRBJ2-1
V gene: TRBV6-1
clone size: many
D gene: TRBD2
CDR3 protein: CASSEGETGLTSGPYNEQFF
CDR3 DNA: TGTGCCAGCAGTGAAGGCGAGACCGGATTGACTAGCGGTCCTTACAATGAGCAGTTCTTC

J gene: TRBJ1-1
V gene: TRBV18
clone size: .
D gene: .
CDR3 protein: CASSPLGSALMNTEAFF
CDR3 DNA: TGTGCCAGCTCACCTTTAGGCAGTGCTTTGATGAACACTGAAGCTTTCTTT

J gene: TRBJ1-2
V gene: TRBV14
clone size: many
D gene: .
CDR3 protein: CASSPSVGGRSYGYTF
CDR3 DNA: TGTGCCAGCAGCCCCTCGGTGGGGGGGAGGAGCTATGGCTACACCTTC

J gene: TRBJ2-5
V gene: TRBV10-3
clone size: .
D gene: .
CDR3 protein: CAISSSLVETQYF
CDR3 DNA: TGTGCCATCAGTTCTAGTTTGGTAGAGACCCAGTACTTC

J gene: TRBJ2-1
V gene: TRBV7-3
clone size: many
D gene: TRBD2
CDR3 protein: CASSLAGGPSYNEQFF
CDR3 DNA: TGTGCCAGCAGCTTAGCGGGAGGGCCGTCCTACAATGAGCAGTTCTTC

J gene: TRBJ1-1
V gene: TRBV7-2
clone size: many
D gene: TRBD1
CDR3 protein: CASSFTGGYTEAFF
CDR3 DNA: TGTGCCAGCAGCTTCACAGGGGGCTACACTGAAGCTTTCTTT

J gene: TRBJ2-1
V gene: TRBV28
clone size: many
D gene: .
CDR3 protein: CASSLHEQFF
CDR3 DNA: TGTGCCAGCAGTTTGCATGAGCAGTTCTTC

J gene: TRBJ2-1
V gene: TRBV19
clone size: many
D gene: .
CDR3 protein: CASSIGRVTYNEQFF
CDR3 DNA: TGTGCCAGTAGTATTGGCAGGGTAACCTACAATGAGCAGTTCTTC

J gene: TRBJ1-5
V gene: TRBV28
clone size: many
D gene: .
CDR3 protein: CASSSGTIKLLAQHF
CDR3 DNA: TGTGCCAGCAGTTCCGGGACAATCAAATTATTGGCCCAGCATTTT

J gene: TRBJ2-1
V gene: TRBV11-2
clone size: few
D gene: TRBD2
CDR3 protein: CASSLRGAGVVNEQFF
CDR3 DNA: TGTGCCAGCAGCCTCCGGGGCGCGGGAGTCGTAAATGAGCAGTTCTTC

J gene: TRBJ1-4
V gene: TRBV2
clone size: .
D gene: .
CDR3 protein: CASSVRLATNEKLFF
CDR3 DNA: TGTGCCAGCAGTGTTCGACTCGCAACTAATGAAAAACTGTTTTTT

J gene: TRBJ1-1
V gene: TRBV29-1
clone size: few
D gene: .
CDR3 protein: CSVPQVEAFF
CDR3 DNA: TGCAGCGTACCTCAGGTAGAAGCTTTCTTT

J gene: TRBJ2-7
V gene: TRBV28
clone size: .
D gene: TRBD1
CDR3 protein: CASSPQGIPYEQYF
CDR3 DNA: TGTGCCAGCAGCCCACAGGGGATACCCTACGAGCAGTACTTC

J gene: TRBJ2-7
V gene: TRBV5-5
clone size: .
D gene: .
CDR3 protein: CASSLRGDLSYEQYF
CDR3 DNA: TGTGCCAGCAGCTTGCGGGGCGACCTCTCCTACGAGCAGTACTTC

J gene: TRBJ2-1
V gene: TRBV20-1
clone size: many
D gene: TRBD2
CDR3 protein: CSVARRLAGVDEQFF
CDR3 DNA: TGCAGTGTGGCACGTCGACTAGCGGGGGTTGATGAGCAGTTCTTC

J gene: TRBJ1-5
V gene: TRBV3-1
clone size: .
D gene: TRBD1
CDR3 protein: CASSQGTGSTHQPQHF
CDR3 DNA: TGTGCCAGCAGCCAAGGGACAGGGTCTACTCATCAGCCCCAGCATTTT

J gene: TRBJ2-1
V gene: TRBV5-1
clone size: .
D gene: TRBD2
CDR3 protein: CASSTGLAGPSYNEQFF
CDR3 DNA: TGCGCCAGCAGCACCGGACTAGCGGGGCCCTCCTACAATGAGCAGTTCTTC

J gene: TRBJ2-5
V gene: TRBV10-3
clone size: many
D gene: .
CDR3 protein: CAISESTRTGRKETQYF
CDR3 DNA: TGTGCCATCAGTGAGTCGACTCGAACAGGTCGAAAGGAGACCCAGTACTTC

J gene: TRBJ1-1
V gene: TRBV19
clone size: .
D gene: .
CDR3 protein: CASSLRDKNTEAFF
CDR3 DNA: TGTGCCAGTAGTCTTCGGGACAAGAACACTGAAGCTTTCTTT